This T cell receptor (beta chain) was recorded in a study of shared clonotypes between healthy human individuals. Each donor was a Caucasian adult residing in Nashville, Tennessee. The repertoire was sequenced with immunoSEQ multiplex PCR; TCRdb's copy has only in-frame clones and lacks some. The sample yields 450,000 to 500,000 clones, around 73% seen once. The length of the CDR3 is 14 residues. Germline V CDR1 and CDR2: SGHVS, FQNEAQ. The germline V and J ends were trimmed by 5 bases and 2 bases, with 13 bases remaining between them. Material for sequencing was PBMCs. The clonotype originates from a woman in her 40s in good health. Some clones in this sample may be carry-over from other donors' samples. The genes are TRBV7-8 and TRBJ2-7, with D possibly being TRBD1 or TRBD2 (5 bases each). DNA of the CDR3: TGTGCCAGCAGCCCCACCGGGGCCGCCTACGAGCAGTACTTC. Its protein product is CASSPTGAAYEQYF.